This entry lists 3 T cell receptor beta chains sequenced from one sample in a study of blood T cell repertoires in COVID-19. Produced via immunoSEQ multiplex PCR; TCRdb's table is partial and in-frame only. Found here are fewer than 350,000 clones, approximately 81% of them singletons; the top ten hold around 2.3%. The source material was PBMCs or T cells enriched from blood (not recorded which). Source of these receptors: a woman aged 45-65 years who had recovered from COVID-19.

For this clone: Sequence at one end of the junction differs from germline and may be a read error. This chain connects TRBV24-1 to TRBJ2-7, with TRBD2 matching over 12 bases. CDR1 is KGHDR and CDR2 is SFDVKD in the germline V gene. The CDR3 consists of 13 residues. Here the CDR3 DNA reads TGTGCCCACCAGAGGTTCACTAGCGGGGGGACTGCCTTC. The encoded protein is CAHQRFTSGGTAF.

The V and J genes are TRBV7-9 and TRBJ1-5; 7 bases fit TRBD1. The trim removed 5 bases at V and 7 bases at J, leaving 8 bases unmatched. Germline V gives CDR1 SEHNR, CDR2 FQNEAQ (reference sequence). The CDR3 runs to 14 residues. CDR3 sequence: CASSPGQVGQPQHF. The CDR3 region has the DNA TGTGCCAGCAGCCCAGGACAGGTTGGGCAGCCCCAGCATTTT.

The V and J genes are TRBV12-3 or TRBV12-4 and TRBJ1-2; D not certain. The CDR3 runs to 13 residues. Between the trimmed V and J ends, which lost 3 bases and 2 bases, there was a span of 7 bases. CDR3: CASSFSKNYGYTF. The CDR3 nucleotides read TGTGCCAGCAGTTTTAGTAAAAACTATGGCTACACCTTC.